The 14 T cell receptor beta chains below all came from one sample that was sequenced in a study of T cells after yellow fever vaccination. Each CDR3 protein is one row after TCRdb ran MiXCR on the 5' RACE reads. The sample holds about 340,000 distinct CDR3 sequences; under 15% are singletons and the top ten take approximately 3.3%. Sequencing used CD4+ T cells sorted from PBMCs, obtained 15 days after the yellow fever booster vaccination. These TCRs come from a man in his late teens or twenties who received the YFV17D yellow fever vaccine.

CDR3 sequence (DNA): TGTGCCAGCAGACCTGTCCGGGACAGGGGGTTCCCAGAGGAGCTGTTTTTT. Translating it yields CASRPVRDRGFPEELFF. This sequence joins TRBV5-5 and TRBJ2-2; 11 bases map to TRBD1. CDR1 is SGHKS, CDR2 YYEKEE, per germline (reference sequence). This CDR3 is 17 amino acids long. J gave up 10 bases and V 5 bases, and 16 bases lay outside the gene matches.

The chain combines TRBV4-1 with TRBJ2-5; 10 nucleotides agree with TRBD1. This CDR3 has 14 residues. V lost 1 base and J lost 9; bases outside the gene matches: 5. The germline CDR1 and CDR2 sequences are MGHRA and YSYEKL. The CDR3 sequence: CASSQGDRGEAQYF. The CDR3 DNA is TGCGCCAGCAGCCAAGGGGACAGGGGCGAGGCCCAGTACTTC.

This clonotype was seen more than once but under ten times. The V call is TRBV4-2, the J call TRBJ2-7; 7 bases fit TRBD1. J lost 2 bases, V lost 1 base, and 8 bases had no gene match. Per the germline V gene, CDR1 is LGHNA and CDR2 is YNFKEQ. The CDR3 is 16 amino acids. The CDR3 spells CASSQGGQYATYEQYF. The CDR3 DNA reads TGTGCCAGCAGCCAAGGGGGACAGTACGCCACCTACGAGCAGTACTTC.

This clonotype was detected only a few times. This CDR3 is CSASPGGYTF. CDR3 DNA: TGCAGCGCATCACCCGGTGGCTACACCTTC. This chain connects TRBV29-1 to TRBJ1-2; D is undetermined. CDR1 is SQVTM, CDR2 ANQGSEA, per germline. Trimming took 7 bases from V and 7 from J, leaving 10 bases between them. CDR3 length: 10 amino acids.

This clonotype was observed a few times. This chain joins TRBV4-2 and TRBJ2-2; D is ambiguous. This CDR3 spans 15 amino acids. The ends were cut back, 6 bases at V and 0 bases at J, with 11 bases in the middle. In germline, CDR1 is LGHNA, CDR2 YNFKEQ. CDR3 nucleotide sequence: TGTGCCAGCAGGTCAGGTCTCGCGAACACCGGGGAGCTGTTTTTT. This translates into CASRSGLANTGELFF.

This clonotype was seen a handful of times. The J gene is TRBJ1-1, the V gene TRBV20-1; TRBD1 aligns across 8 bases. The CDR3 has 11 residues. Looked up from germline, CDR1 is DFQATT and CDR2 is SNEGSKA (reference sequence). The CDR3 coding sequence is TGCAGGGGACAGGCGAACACTGAAGCTTTCTTT. It translates to CRGQANTEAFF.

V is TRBV7-9 and J is TRBJ2-5, with a tentative D call TRBD1 (5 bases). V dropped 1 base and J dropped 2 bases, with 11 bases sitting between them. Germline V gives CDR1 SEHNR, CDR2 FQNEAQ (reference sequence). This CDR3 contains 15 residues. Here the CDR3 DNA reads TGTGCCAGCAGCTTAGGGGTTGACAGACAAGAGACCCAGTACTTC. Its translation is CASSLGVDRQETQYF.

This clonotype appeared a few times. V usage is TRBV6-5 and J usage is TRBJ2-5, with D tentatively TRBD1 or TRBD2 (5 bases each). V was pared by 5 bases and J by 0 bases, with 10 bases between. Germline V gene data show CDR1 as MNHEY and CDR2 as SVGAGI. This CDR3 comprises 14 residues. CDR3 nucleotide sequence: TGTGCCAGCAGTCTACCGGGACACCAAGAGACCCAGTACTTC. Amino acids: CASSLPGHQETQYF.

The chain employs TRBV7-2 and TRBJ1-2; the match to TRBD1 covers 8 bases. Germline CDR1 reads SGHTA; CDR2 reads FQGNSA. This CDR3 region has 15 residues. The ends lost 4 bases at V and 7 bases at J; junction bases unmatched: 11. The CDR3 coding sequence is TGTGCCAGCAGCTCTTATGCAGGGGGCGCAGGTGGCTACACCTTC. It specifies CASSSYAGGAGGYTF.

V gene TRBV4-2 combines with J gene TRBJ1-4; D perhaps matches TRBD1 (6 bases). CDR3 length: 15 residues. Germline V gene data show CDR1 as LGHNA and CDR2 as YNFKEQ. The V end lost 4 bases, the J end lost 4 bases, and 13 bases lay between the germline ends. The DNA for the CDR3 is TGTGCCAGCAGCCCCGGGACAAGTCATAATGAAAAACTGTTTTTT. Its protein is CASSPGTSHNEKLFF.

CDR3 sequence: CASSYVGGNSYEQYF. In DNA form, the CDR3 reads TGTGCCAGCAGCTACGTCGGCGGTAACTCCTACGAGCAGTACTTC. V usage is TRBV7-9 and J usage is TRBJ2-7; no definite D call. Germline CDR1 and CDR2: SEHNR and FQNEAQ (reference sequence). Deletions cut 4 bases from V and 0 bases from J, with 13 bases between. The CDR3 spans 15 residues.

This clonotype was seen only a few times. V usage is TRBV7-2 and J usage is TRBJ1-5; tentative D call: TRBD1 (5 bases). The V gene's germline CDR1 is SGHTA and CDR2 FQGNSA. Trimming stripped 5 bases from V and 7 bases from J, with 12 bases between. CDR3 size: 13 residues. CDR3 amino acids: CASSPGLRQPQHF. Here the CDR3 DNA reads TGTGCCAGCAGCCCGGGACTGAGGCAGCCCCAGCATTTT.

The V call is TRBV10-3, the J call TRBJ1-1; D remains unclear. This CDR3 has 13 amino acids. Trimming left V 4 bases short and J 4 bases short, with 10 bases between. Per germline, CDR1 ENHRY and CDR2 SYGVKD. The CDR3 sequence is CAISVEAGTEAFF. In nucleotides, the CDR3 is TGTGCCATCAGTGTCGAGGCGGGCACTGAAGCTTTCTTT.

The V gene is TRBV12-3 or TRBV12-4, the J gene TRBJ2-7, with D unclear. CDR3 size: 13 residues. V was pared by 6 bases and J by 6 bases, with 15 bases between. The CDR3 region is CASSPHGESEQYF. The CDR3 nucleotides read TGTGCCAGCAGCCCTCATGGTGAGTCCGAGCAGTACTTC.